The rows below give T cell receptor beta chains drawn from one sample of a study of early T cells in non-severe SARS-CoV-2 infection. MiXCR, run by TCRdb on the 5' RACE reads, gives a single entry per CDR3 protein. The sample lists 25,000 to 35,000 distinct CDR3 sequences, approximately 6.4% seen once, with 34% in the top ten. The sample here was whole blood, taken at baseline. These receptor sequences come from an adult who was a healthcare worker with PCR-confirmed SARS-CoV-2 infection or an uninfected control (not recorded which). CDR3s leave out the opening cysteine and the closing phenylalanine or tryptophan. Fields, in order: clone size, V gene, CDR3 protein. Clone size appears in some rows only: once, few, many, or a class for an expanded clone.

many TRBV18 ASSLSGSYNEQF
many TRBV18 ASSPPGPSTDTQY
many TRBV27 ASKTTGTDTQY
many TRBV6-6 ASSYSTGGRNTEAF
many TRBV6-5 ASSYSGSRWGETQY
many TRBV6-1 ASNSGTPNTGELF
many TRBV6-2/TRBV6-3 ASSYSVGVMNEQF
few TRBV28 ASSTVPYSYEQY
many TRBV29-1 SVGDRGGEQY
NA TRBV18 ASSPALETQY
few TRBV28 ASNRQGARDIQY
many TRBV5-1 ASSYGMRGEYNEQF
NA TRBV11-2 ASSPEPGANTEAF
many TRBV7-2 ASTPPHAGASEKLF
many TRBV7-3 ASSLGQGRHNTEAF
many TRBV7-9 ASSWGRSSAANEKLF
many TRBV6-2/TRBV6-3 ASSYSGGRGTEAF
many TRBV6-6 ASRQVVTGELF
many TRBV9 ASSVDRGKPPLH
few TRBV30 AWSVGRNYGYT
many TRBV12-3/TRBV12-4 ASSLAGSDVSQH
many TRBV6-2/TRBV6-3 ASLLAGTDTQY
many TRBV10-3 AISQGLSSYNEQF
NA TRBV2 ASSIGQDNQPQH
many TRBV5-1 ASSFPLAGDETQY
many TRBV7-3 ASSPHNGNTIY
many TRBV7-2 ASSTGPQETQY
many TRBV9 ASSVMADTEAF
many TRBV5-8 ASSQRPYNEQF
many TRBV12-3/TRBV12-4 ASTQNRVERVLT
many TRBV27 ASSPGSLTDTQY
many TRBV19 ASSMGYGYGYT
many TRBV11-3 ASSLQGGTEQF
few TRBV10-2 ASSEFSDYNEQF
many TRBV20-1 SALAGGIYEQY
many TRBV5-1 ASSLEVPTDTQY
many TRBV7-9 ASSLSDGSGNTIY
many TRBV25-1 ASSDQLSTDTQY
NA TRBV12-3/TRBV12-4 ASSPLSENTEAF
many TRBV7-2 ASSPGLANYEQF
few TRBV19 ASSSGSYEQY
many TRBV6-5 ASKSGGNTEAF